These T cell receptor beta chains were read from a single sample in a study of blood T cell repertoires in COVID-19. Clones were read by immunoSEQ multiplex PCR, and TCRdb kept only the in-frame ones, dropping some. The repertoire holds 150,000 to 200,000 clones, with 87% as singletons. Input material: peripheral blood. These TCRs come from a woman aged 45-65 years with acute or convalescent COVID-19. The CDR3 runs from the conserved cysteine through the conserved F or W. D genes are given only for firm matches. Rows give clone size only sometimes, using once, few, many, or a class for an expanded clone.

V	D	size	J	DNA	CDR3
TRBV30	TRBD2	once	TRBJ2-1	TGTGCCTGGGGACTAGCGGGAGTCAGCTCCTACAATGAGCAGTTCTTC	CAWGLAGVSSYNEQFF
TRBV4-1	TRBD1	-	TRBJ1-3	TGCGCCAGCAGCCAAGCGGGACAGGGAAACACCATATATTTT	CASSQAGQGNTIYF
TRBV18	-	-	TRBJ1-4	TGTGCCAGCTCCCGCCAGGGTGAAAAACTGTTTTTT	CASSRQGEKLFF
TRBV7-9	-	-	TRBJ1-6	TGTGCCAGCAGCTCGAGCGGAGCAGGAAATTCACCCCTCCACTTT	CASSSSGAGNSPLHF
TRBV4-3	-	-	TRBJ1-1	TGCGCCAGCAGCCAAGTCGGGGGGACGAACACTGAAGCTTTCTTT	CASSQVGGTNTEAFF
TRBV6-6	-	-	TRBJ1-3	TGTGCCAGCACTTACGGGGAGATTGTTGGAAACACCATATATTTT	CASTYGEIVGNTIYF
TRBV5-1	-	-	TRBJ2-7	TGCGCCAGCAGCCCCCTGGCCCAAAACGAGCAGTACTTC	CASSPLAQNEQYF
TRBV5-1	-	-	TRBJ1-3	TGCGCCAGCAGCCCATCGGTGGGAAACACCATATATTTT	CASSPSVGNTIYF
TRBV7-9	-	-	TRBJ1-4	TGTGCCAGCAGCCCCGGGCGGGCAACTAATGAAAAACTGTTTTTT	CASSPGRATNEKLFF
TRBV24-1	-	-	TRBJ2-1	TGTGCCACCAGTGATTCTAGCCTGAACAATGAGCAGTTCTTC	CATSDSSLNNEQFF
TRBV29-1	-	-	TRBJ2-7	TGCAGCGTTCGGGAGTACGAGCAGTACTTC	CSVREYEQYF
TRBV6-5	TRBD1	-	TRBJ2-2	TGTGCCAGCAGTTACTCCCCAGGGGGGAACACCGGGGAGCTGTTTTTT	CASSYSPGGNTGELFF
TRBV6-4	-	-	TRBJ2-1	TGTGCCAGCAGTCGAGGGGGGGCCTATGAGCAGTTCTTC	CASSRGGAYEQFF
TRBV10-3	-	-	TRBJ1-2	TGTGCCATCAGTGAAACAGTATATGGCTACACCTTC	CAISETVYGYTF
TRBV19	-	-	TRBJ2-6	TGTGCCAGTAGCCCCCGAATCTCGGCTGGGGCCAACGTCCTGACTTTC	CASSPRISAGANVLTF
TRBV10-3	TRBD1	-	TRBJ2-7	TGTGCCAGTGGACAGGGCTCGGGGGTCAGGAATAGCGAGCAGTACTTC	CASGQGSGVRNSEQYF
TRBV3-1/TRBV3-2	TRBD2	-	TRBJ2-1	TGTGCCAGCAGCCTAACTAGCGGGAGTCGCGATGAGCAGTTCTTC	CASSLTSGSRDEQFF
TRBV7-2	TRBD2	-	TRBJ2-3	TGTGCCAGCGGCTCCTGGGAGGGAGGGACAGATACGCAGTATTTT	CASGSWEGGTDTQYF
TRBV7-9	-	-	TRBJ1-3	TGTGCCAGCAGCTTAGCCGGGTTTGGAAACACCATATATTTT	CASSLAGFGNTIYF
TRBV5-1	TRBD1	once	TRBJ2-7	TGCGCCAGCAGCTTGGAAGTACAGGGGATCTACGAGCAGTACTTC	CASSLEVQGIYEQYF
TRBV9	-	-	TRBJ1-1	TGTGCCAGCAGCGTGACCGGGACAACGAACACTGAAGCTTTCTTT	CASSVTGTTNTEAFF
TRBV24-1	TRBD1	-	TRBJ2-7	TGTGCCACCAGTGATGTGGGACAGCCCTACGAGCAGTACTTC	CATSDVGQPYEQYF
TRBV11-1	TRBD1	few	TRBJ2-7	TGTGCCAGCCCTACGTCCGGGACAGGGACCCTCTACGAGCAGTACTTC	CASPTSGTGTLYEQYF
TRBV5-6	TRBD1	-	TRBJ1-6	TGTGCCAGCAGCTCTCCGGGACAGGCTAATTCACCCCTCCACTTT	CASSSPGQANSPLHF
TRBV6-6	TRBD2	-	TRBJ2-3	TGTGCCAGCAGCGACAGGCGGGAGGGGCATACGCAGTATTTT	CASSDRREGHTQYF
TRBV10-2	TRBD1	-	TRBJ1-1	TGCGCCAGCCAAAAGGACAGGGACACTGAAGCTTTCTTT	CASQKDRDTEAFF
TRBV27	-	-	TRBJ2-7	TGTGCCAGCAGTTTAATGGGGATTGAGGGAATGCACGAGCAGTACTTC	CASSLMGIEGMHEQYF
TRBV11-3	-	-	TRBJ2-5	TGTGCCAGCAGCTATTACAGGGAACCCTTCCAAGAGACCCAGTACTTC	CASSYYREPFQETQYF
TRBV6-5	-	-	TRBJ1-2	TGTGCCAGCAGTCCAATTCCGGGAATTTATGGCTACACCTTC	CASSPIPGIYGYTF
TRBV4-2	TRBD1	-	TRBJ1-3	TGTGCCAGCAGCCAAGAGGACAGGAGACTCTCTGGAAACACCATATATTTT	CASSQEDRRLSGNTIYF
TRBV5-4	-	-	TRBJ2-1	TGTGCCAGCAGCCCTCCTCGAGGGCGGGGGACATACAATGAGCAGTTCTTC	CASSPPRGRGTYNEQFF
TRBV7-9	-	-	TRBJ1-6	TGTGCCAGCAGCTTAACCCAGGGGCGGTCACCCCTCCACTTT	CASSLTQGRSPLHF
TRBV7-2	TRBD1	once	TRBJ2-7	TGTGCCAGCAGCTTGGGACAGATCTACGAGCAGTACTTC	CASSLGQIYEQYF
TRBV6-2/TRBV6-3	-	-	TRBJ2-2	TGTGCCAGCAGTTACACTTACCTCACCGGGGAGCTGTTTTTT	CASSYTYLTGELFF
TRBV5-6	-	-	TRBJ2-3	TGTGCCAGCAGCTCGCCCTGGGGGGGCACAGATACGCAGTATTTT	CASSSPWGGTDTQYF